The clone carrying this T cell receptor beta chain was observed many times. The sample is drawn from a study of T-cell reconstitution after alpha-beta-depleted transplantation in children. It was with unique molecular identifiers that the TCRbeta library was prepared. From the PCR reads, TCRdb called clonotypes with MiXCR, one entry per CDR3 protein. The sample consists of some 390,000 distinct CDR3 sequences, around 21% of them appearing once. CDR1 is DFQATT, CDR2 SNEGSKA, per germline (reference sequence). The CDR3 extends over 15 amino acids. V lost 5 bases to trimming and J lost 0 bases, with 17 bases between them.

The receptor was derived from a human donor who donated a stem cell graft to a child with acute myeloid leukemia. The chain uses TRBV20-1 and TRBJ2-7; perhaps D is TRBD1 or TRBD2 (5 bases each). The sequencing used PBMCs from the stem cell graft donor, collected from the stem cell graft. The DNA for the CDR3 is TGCAGTGCTGAGGGGACGGTAAGGGGCTCCTACGAGCAGTACTTC. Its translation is CSAEGTVRGSYEQYF.